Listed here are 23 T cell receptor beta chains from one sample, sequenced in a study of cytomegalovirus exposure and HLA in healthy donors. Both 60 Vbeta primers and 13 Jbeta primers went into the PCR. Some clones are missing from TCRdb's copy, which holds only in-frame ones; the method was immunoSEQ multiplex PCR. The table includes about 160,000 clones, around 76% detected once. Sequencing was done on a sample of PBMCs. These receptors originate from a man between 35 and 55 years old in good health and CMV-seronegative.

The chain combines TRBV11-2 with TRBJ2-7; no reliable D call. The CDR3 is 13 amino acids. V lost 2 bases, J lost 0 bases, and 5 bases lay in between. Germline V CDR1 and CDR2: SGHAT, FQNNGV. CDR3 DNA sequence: TGTGCCAGCAGCTTATTGGACTCCTACGAGCAGTACGTC. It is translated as CASSLLDSYEQYV.

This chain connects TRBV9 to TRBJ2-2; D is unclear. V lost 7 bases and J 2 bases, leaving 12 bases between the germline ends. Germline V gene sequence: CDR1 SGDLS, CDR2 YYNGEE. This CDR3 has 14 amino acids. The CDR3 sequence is CASQTELNTGELFF. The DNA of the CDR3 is TGTGCCAGCCAGACGGAGTTAAACACCGGGGAGCTGTTTTTT.

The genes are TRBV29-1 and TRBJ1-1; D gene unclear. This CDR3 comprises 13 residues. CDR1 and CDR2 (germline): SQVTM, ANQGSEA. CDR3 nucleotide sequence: TGCAGTGTAATCCCGTACATGAACACTGAAGCTTTCTTT. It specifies CSVIPYMNTEAFF. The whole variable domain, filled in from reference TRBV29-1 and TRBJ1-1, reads SAVISQKPSRDICQRGTSLTIQCQVDSQVTMMFWYRQQPGQSLTLIATANQGSEATYESGFVIDKFPISRPNLTFSTLTVSNMSPEDSSIYLCSVIPYMNTEAFFGQGTRLTVV.

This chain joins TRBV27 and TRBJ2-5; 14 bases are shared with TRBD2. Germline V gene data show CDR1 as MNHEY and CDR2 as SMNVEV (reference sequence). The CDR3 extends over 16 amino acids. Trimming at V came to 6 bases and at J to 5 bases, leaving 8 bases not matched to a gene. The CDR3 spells CASRGTSGRLRETQYF. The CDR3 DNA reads TGTGCCAGCAGAGGGACTAGCGGGAGACTCCGTGAGACCCAGTACTTC.

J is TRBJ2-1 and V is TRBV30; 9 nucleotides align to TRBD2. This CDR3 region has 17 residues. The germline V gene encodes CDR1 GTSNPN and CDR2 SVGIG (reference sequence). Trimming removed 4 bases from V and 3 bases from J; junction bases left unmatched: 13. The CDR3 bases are TGTGCCTGGAAGCAGTCTAGGCGGGAGGGATTCTACAATGAGCAGTTCTTC. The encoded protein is CAWKQSRREGFYNEQFF.

CDR3 DNA sequence: TGTGCCAGCAGCGCTGGAGTGAACACTGAAGCTTTCTTT. This sequence encodes CASSAGVNTEAFF. This rearrangement joins TRBV9 to TRBJ1-1; D is uncertain. V was trimmed by 3 bases and J by 0 bases, leaving 6 bases between them. Looked up from germline, CDR1 is SGDLS and CDR2 is YYNGEE. The CDR3 is 13 residues long. Looking up the rest from reference TRBV9 and TRBJ1-1 gives the full variable domain: DSGVTQTPKHLITATGQRVTLRCSPRSGDLSVYWYQQSLDQGLQFLIQYYNGEERAKGNILERFSAQQFPDLHSELNLSSLELGDSALYFCASSAGVNTEAFFGQGTRLTVV.

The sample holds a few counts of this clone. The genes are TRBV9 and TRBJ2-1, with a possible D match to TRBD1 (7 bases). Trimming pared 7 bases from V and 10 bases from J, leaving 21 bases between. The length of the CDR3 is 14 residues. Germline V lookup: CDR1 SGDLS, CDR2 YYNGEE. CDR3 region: CASSPRGDLWEQFF. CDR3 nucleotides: TGTGCCAGCTCCCCCAGGGGGGATTTGTGGGAGCAGTTCTTC. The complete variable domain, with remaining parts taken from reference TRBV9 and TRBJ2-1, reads DSGVTQTPKHLITATGQRVTLRCSPRSGDLSVYWYQQSLDQGLQFLIQYYNGEERAKGNILERFSAQQFPDLHSELNLSSLELGDSALYFCASSPRGDLWEQFFGPGTRLTVL.

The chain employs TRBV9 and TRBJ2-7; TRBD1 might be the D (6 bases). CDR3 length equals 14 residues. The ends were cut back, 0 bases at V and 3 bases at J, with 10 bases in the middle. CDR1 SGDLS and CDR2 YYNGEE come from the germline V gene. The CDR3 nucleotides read TGTGCCAGCAGCGTAGAGTTAGGGGGCTACGAGCAGTACTTC. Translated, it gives CASSVELGGYEQYF.

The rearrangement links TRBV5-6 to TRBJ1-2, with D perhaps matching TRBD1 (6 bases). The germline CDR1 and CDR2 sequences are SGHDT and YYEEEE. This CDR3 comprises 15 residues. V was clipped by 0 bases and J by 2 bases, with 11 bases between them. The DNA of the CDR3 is TGTGCCAGCAGCTTGGAGGCCCAGGGGAACTATGGCTACACCTTC. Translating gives CASSLEAQGNYGYTF. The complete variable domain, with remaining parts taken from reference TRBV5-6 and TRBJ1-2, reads DAGVTQSPTHLIKTRGQQVTLRCSPKSGHDTVSWYQQALGQGPQFIFQYYEEEERQRGNFPDRFSGHQFPNYSSELNVNALLLGDSALYLCASSLEAQGNYGYTFGSGTRLTVV.

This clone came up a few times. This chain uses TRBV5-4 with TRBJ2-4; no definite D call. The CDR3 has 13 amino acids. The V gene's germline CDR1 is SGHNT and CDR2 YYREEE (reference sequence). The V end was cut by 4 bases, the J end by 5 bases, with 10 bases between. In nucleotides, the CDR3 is TGTGCCAGCAGCCAAATTCAGGAAAACATTCAGTACTTC. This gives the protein CASSQIQENIQYF.

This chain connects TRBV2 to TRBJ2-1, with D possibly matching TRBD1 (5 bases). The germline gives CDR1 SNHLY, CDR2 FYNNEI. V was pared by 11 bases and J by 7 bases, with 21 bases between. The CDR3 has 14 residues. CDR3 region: CAGKQASRDNEQFF. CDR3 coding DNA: TGTGCCGGGAAACAGGCATCTAGGGATAATGAGCAGTTCTTC. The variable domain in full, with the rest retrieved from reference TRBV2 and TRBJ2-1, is EPEVTQTPSHQVTQMGQEVILRCVPISNHLYFYWYRQILGQKVEFLVSFYNNEISEKSEIFDDQFSVERPDGSNFTLKIRSTKLEDSAMYFCAGKQASRDNEQFFGPGTRLTVL.

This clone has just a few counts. The DNA for the CDR3 is TGTGCCAGCAGTTATACGGGACAGGAAAATGAAAAACTGTTTTTT. Translated, it gives CASSYTGQENEKLFF. This rearrangement joins TRBV7-9 to TRBJ1-4, with 8 bases fitting TRBD1. The germline CDR1 and CDR2 sequences are SEHNR and FQNEAQ (reference sequence). The CDR3 covers 15 residues. Germline trimming cut 6 bases from V and 5 bases from J; bases unmatched to any gene: 8.

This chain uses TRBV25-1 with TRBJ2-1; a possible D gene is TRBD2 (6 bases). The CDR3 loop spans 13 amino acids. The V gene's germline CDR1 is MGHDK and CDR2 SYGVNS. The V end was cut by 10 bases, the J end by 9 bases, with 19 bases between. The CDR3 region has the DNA TGTGCCACCTGGGGGAGAGGGCGGGGTGAGCAGTTCTTC. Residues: CATWGRGRGEQFF.

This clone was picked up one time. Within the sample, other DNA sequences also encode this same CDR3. CDR3 bases: TGTGCCAGCAGCCGAGGGACAGGGGGCTACGAGCAATACGTC. Protein product: CASSRGTGGYEQYV. V usage is TRBV7-6 and J usage is TRBJ2-7; 12 nucleotides line up with TRBD1. Germline CDR1 reads SGHVS; CDR2 reads FNYEAQ. CDR3 length: 14 amino acids.

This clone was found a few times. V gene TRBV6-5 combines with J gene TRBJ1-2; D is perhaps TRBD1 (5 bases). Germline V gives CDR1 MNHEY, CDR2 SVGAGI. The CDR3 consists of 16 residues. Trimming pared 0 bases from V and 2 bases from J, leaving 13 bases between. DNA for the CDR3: TGTGCCAGCAGTTACTCGATAATTTCAGGGAACTATGGCTACACCTTC. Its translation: CASSYSIISGNYGYTF.

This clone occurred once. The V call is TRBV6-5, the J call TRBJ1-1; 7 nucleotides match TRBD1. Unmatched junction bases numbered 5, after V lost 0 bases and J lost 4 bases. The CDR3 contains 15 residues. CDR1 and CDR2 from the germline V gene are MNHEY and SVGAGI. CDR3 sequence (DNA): TGTGCCAGCAGTTACTCGTCGACAGGGCCCACTGAAGCTTTCTTT. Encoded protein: CASSYSSTGPTEAFF.

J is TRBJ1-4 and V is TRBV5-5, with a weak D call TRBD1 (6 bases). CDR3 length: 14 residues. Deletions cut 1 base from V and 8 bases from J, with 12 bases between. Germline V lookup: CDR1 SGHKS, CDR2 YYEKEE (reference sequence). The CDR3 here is CASSLWGGVEKLFF. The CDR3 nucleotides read TGTGCCAGCAGCTTGTGGGGGGGCGTAGAAAAACTGTTTTTT.

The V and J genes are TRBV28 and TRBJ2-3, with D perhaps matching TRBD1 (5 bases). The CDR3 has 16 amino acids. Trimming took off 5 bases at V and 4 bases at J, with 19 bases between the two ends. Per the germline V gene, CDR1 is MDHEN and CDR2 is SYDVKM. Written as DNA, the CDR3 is TGTGCCAGCAGTCATCATACAGGTCGTGGTGCAGATACGCAGTATTTT. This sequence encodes CASSHHTGRGADTQYF.

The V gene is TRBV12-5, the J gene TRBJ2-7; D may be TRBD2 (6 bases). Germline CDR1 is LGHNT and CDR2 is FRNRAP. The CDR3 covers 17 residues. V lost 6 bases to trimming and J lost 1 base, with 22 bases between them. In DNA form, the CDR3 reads TGTGCTAGTGGCCCACTGCGGATTAGCGGCTTATCCTACGAGCAGTACGTC. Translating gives CASGPLRISGLSYEQYV.

This CDR3 reads CASSERTLWGPVALNTEAFF. CDR3 nucleotides: TGTGCCAGCAGTGAAAGGACCCTATGGGGCCCGGTAGCCCTGAACACTGAAGCTTTCTTT. This chain links TRBV6-1 with TRBJ1-1; TRBD1 is a possible D gene (5 bases). The CDR3 contains 20 residues. Germline-derived CDR1 and CDR2 are MNHNS and SASEGT. Trimming shortened V by 2 bases and J by 0 bases, and 25 bases separated the two germline ends.

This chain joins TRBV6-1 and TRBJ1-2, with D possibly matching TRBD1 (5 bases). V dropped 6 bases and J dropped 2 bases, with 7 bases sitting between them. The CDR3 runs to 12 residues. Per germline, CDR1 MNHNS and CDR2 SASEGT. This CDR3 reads CASRDTNYGYTF. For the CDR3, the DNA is TGTGCCAGCAGGGACACCAACTATGGCTACACCTTC.

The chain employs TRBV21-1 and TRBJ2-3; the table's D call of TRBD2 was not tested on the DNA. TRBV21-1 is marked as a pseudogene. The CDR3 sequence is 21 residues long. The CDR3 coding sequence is TGTGCCAGCAGCGCTCCTCCCCGGGACAGCTTACTAGCGGGGATCACAGATACGCAGTATTTT. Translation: CASSAPPRDSLLAGITDTQYF.

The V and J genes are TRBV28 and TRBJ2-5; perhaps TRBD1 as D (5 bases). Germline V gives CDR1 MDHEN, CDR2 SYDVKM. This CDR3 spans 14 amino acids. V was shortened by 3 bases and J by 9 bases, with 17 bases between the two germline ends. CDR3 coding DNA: TGTGCCAGCAGTTTCGCCGGCACGGAAGGGGCCCAGTACTTC. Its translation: CASSFAGTEGAQYF. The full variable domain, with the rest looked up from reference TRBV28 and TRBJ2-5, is DVKVTQSSRYLVKRTGEKVFLECVQDMDHENMFWYRQDPGLGLRLIYFSYDVKMKEKGDIPEGYSVSREKKERFSLILESASTNQTSMYLCASSFAGTEGAQYFGPGTRLLVL.